The clone carrying this TCR beta chain was picked up a small number of times. The data were taken from a study of blood T cell repertoires in COVID-19. Across the study: The United States, Italy and Spain were the sources of the acute and convalescent COVID-19 samples. T cells, B-cell-depleted T cells, or PBMCs supplied cDNA or gDNA.

The CDR3 extends over 15 amino acids. Germline lookup yields CDR1 SGDLS and CDR2 YYNGEE. V lost 4 bases to trimming and J lost 8 bases; unmatched junction nucleotides: 8. In the original analysis: Amplification from reference gene primers served as the basis for estimated nucleated cell counts. Clones were read by immunoSEQ multiplex PCR, and TCRdb kept only the in-frame ones, dropping some. The DNA was the basis for D and trimming; V, J and clone size are from that table. In the table there are 55,000 to 75,000 clones, 70% to 80% of which are singletons. The sample was peripheral blood. The origin of this receptor is a human donor in a cohort sampled during active COVID-19. This chain connects TRBV9 to TRBJ1-6; TRBD1 agrees at 8 bases. The CDR3 sequence is CASSFGTGGDSPLHF. The DNA of the CDR3 is TGTGCCAGCAGCTTCGGGACAGGCGGGGATTCACCCCTCCACTTT.